This TCR beta chain was identified during a study of T-cell reconstitution after alpha-beta-depleted transplantation in children. Overall study results and limits: T-cell numbers and diversity, one year after transplant, stemmed largely from T cells that were newly produced. TCRbeta diversity was high at day 60 in some patients (a result of surviving recipient T cells and thymic progenitors). It was reported that alpha-beta T cells came from several hundred expanded graft clones (about two months after transplant).

TCRbeta library construction was performed incorporating unique molecular identifiers. Using its own MiXCR run on the PCR reads, TCRdb lists one record per CDR3 protein. Counted here are about 980,000 distinct CDR3 sequences, roughly 31% occurring once; the ten biggest clones make up approximately 30%. From germline, CDR1 is SGHRS and CDR2 YFSETQ. Trimming took 3 bases from V and 8 from J; bases not matched to a gene: 10. The CDR3 consists of 14 residues. As concerns this clonotype: Its specificity is not known.

The starting material was PBMCs, mostly from graft donor cells, obtained 360 days after TCRalphabeta/CD19-depleted stem cell transplant. The V and J genes are TRBV5-1 and TRBJ1-2; 7 nucleotides align to TRBD1. The origin of this receptor is a boy under three years old who had a stem cell transplant for SCID, so the T cells may come from the graft donor. The CDR3 region has the DNA TGCGCCAGCAGCTGGACCACAGGGGCTGGGGGCTACACCTTC. Protein: CASSWTTGAGGYTF.